One and the same sample provided the 25 T cell receptor beta chains below, sequenced in a study of T cell responses to AZD1222 COVID-19 vaccine. TCRdb's copy holds only in-frame clones and misses some; the assay was immunoSEQ multiplex PCR. The sample has 150,000 or so clones; about 91% are singletons. This sample comprised peripheral blood, obtained on day 0 of AZD1222 vaccination. All receptors derive from an adult in good health.

The genes are TRBV2 and TRBJ2-1; D is unresolved. CDR1 and CDR2 (germline): SNHLY, FYNNEI. The CDR3 covers 14 residues. V dropped 2 bases and J dropped 6 bases, with 11 bases sitting between them. CDR3 loop: CASSEIAWGNEQFF. The CDR3 DNA reads TGTGCCAGCAGTGAAATTGCTTGGGGCAATGAGCAGTTCTTC.

This clone was seen a single time. The chain joins TRBV19 to TRBJ1-1; tentative D call: TRBD1 (6 bases). In germline, CDR1 is LNHDA, CDR2 SQIVND (reference sequence). CDR3 length: 14 amino acids. V gave up 0 bases and J gave up 4 bases, with 9 bases separating them. The CDR3 loop reads CASSIDQGITEAFF. Written as DNA, the CDR3 is TGTGCCAGTAGTATAGATCAGGGGATCACTGAAGCTTTCTTT.

The chain employs TRBV7-3 and TRBJ2-1; D is ambiguous. The CDR3 covers 14 residues. V was shortened by 3 bases and J by 5 bases, with 11 bases between the two germline ends. Germline V gene lookup returns CDR1 SGHTA and CDR2 FQGTGA. DNA of the CDR3: TGTGCCAGCAGCTTGGCAGGTCGGAACAATGAGCAGTTCTTC. Protein product: CASSLAGRNNEQFF.

In this sample, this clone turned up a few times. The chain joins TRBV5-1 to TRBJ2-2, with 8 bases lining up with TRBD1. The CDR3 runs to 14 residues. V shed 10 bases and J 4 bases; nucleotides not matched to a gene: 9. Germline loops: CDR1 SGHRS, CDR2 YFSETQ. The CDR3 loop is CASSGQGGTGELFF. DNA for the CDR3: TGCGCCTCAAGTGGACAGGGAGGCACCGGGGAGCTGTTTTTT.

This clone is a singleton in its sample. V and J are TRBV12-3 or TRBV12-4 and TRBJ2-5, with 7 bases fitting TRBD1. The CDR3 contains 13 residues. The junction had 6 bases not matched to a gene; V was cut back by 6 bases and J by 5 bases. CDR3 protein: CASRRTGEETQYF. The CDR3 DNA is TGTGCCAGCAGGCGCACAGGGGAGGAGACCCAGTACTTC.

The CDR3 DNA follows: TGTGCCAGCAGTTTGGACAGGGTGAACACTGAAGCTTTCTTT. It specifies CASSLDRVNTEAFF. This chain links TRBV7-2 with TRBJ1-1; 8 bases fit TRBD1. V lost 6 bases, J lost 0 bases, and 3 bases stayed unmatched. This CDR3 contains 14 residues. Germline V gives CDR1 SGHTA, CDR2 FQGNSA.

This clone has a single count. The CDR3 nucleotides read TGTGCCAGCTCACCACTTAGGGGGGCAAGCACAGATACGCAGTATTTT. This sequence encodes CASSPLRGASTDTQYF. This chain joins TRBV18 and TRBJ2-3; either TRBD1 or TRBD2 may fit D (6 bases each). This CDR3 is built from 16 residues. CDR1 KGHSH and CDR2 LQKENI come from the germline V gene. With 1 base removed from V and 0 bases from J, the gap between germline ends came to 11 bases.

V usage is TRBV4-2 and J usage is TRBJ1-3; no definite D call. Deletions cut 1 base from V and 0 bases from J, with 13 bases between. Germline CDR1 is LGHNA and CDR2 is YNFKEQ. CDR3 length equals 17 residues. The CDR3 bases are TGTGCCAGCAGCCAAGTGCTTTGGACCAGCTCTGGAAACACCATATATTTT. It yields the protein CASSQVLWTSSGNTIYF.

The chain employs TRBV4-2 and TRBJ2-5; 12 positions agree with TRBD2. Unmatched junction bases numbered 3, after V lost 1 base and J lost 3 bases. The CDR3 consists of 16 residues. Germline V gene lookup returns CDR1 LGHNA and CDR2 YNFKEQ. The CDR3 reads CASSQALAGGKETQYF. As DNA, the CDR3 is TGTGCCAGCAGCCAAGCGCTAGCGGGGGGGAAAGAGACCCAGTACTTC.

The gene calls are TRBV21-1 and TRBJ2-1. TRBV21-1 is classified as a pseudogene. This CDR3 spans 17 amino acids. CDR3 nucleotides: TGTGCCAGCAGCAAAGTTCGGGGACGTAAACTCTACAATGAGCAGTTCTTC. It is translated as CASSKVRGRKLYNEQFF.

V usage is TRBV24-1 and J usage is TRBJ2-7, with D tentatively TRBD2 (6 bases). V lost 3 bases to trimming and J lost 5 bases, with 13 bases between them. Germline assignment: CDR1 KGHDR and CDR2 SFDVKD. This CDR3 contains 14 residues. DNA for the CDR3: TGTGCCACCAGTGATGCCGGGACTCTCCACGAGCAGTACTTC. It codes for CATSDAGTLHEQYF.

The chain couples TRBV7-9 to TRBJ2-3; the D gene could be TRBD1 or TRBD2 (5 bases each). The ends were cut back, 0 bases at V and 3 bases at J, with 7 bases in the middle. CDR1 SEHNR and CDR2 FQNEAQ come from the germline V gene (reference sequence). The CDR3 sequence is 14 residues long. The CDR3 DNA follows: TGTGCCAGCAGCTTAGCCGGGGCAACAGATACGCAGTATTTT. Protein: CASSLAGATDTQYF.

This clone has ten or more counts. The chain has TRBV3-1 (or the pseudogene TRBV3-2) and TRBJ2-5, with 8 bases that match TRBD1. The V gene end was trimmed by 3 bases and the J gene end by 7 bases; junction bases not matched to a gene: 7. The CDR3 has 14 residues. The germline CDR1 and CDR2 sequences are LGHDT and YNNKEL (reference sequence). The CDR3 region has the DNA TGTGCCAGCAGCCATCGACAGGGGCGAATGACCCAGTACTTC. Residues: CASSHRQGRMTQYF.

V usage is TRBV9 and J usage is TRBJ2-7, with 7 bases matching TRBD1. This CDR3 has 14 residues. V gave up 3 bases and J gave up 5 bases; unmatched junction bases: 8. Looked up from germline, CDR1 is SGDLS and CDR2 is YYNGEE. As DNA, the CDR3 is TGTGCCAGCAGCGCCCCCGACAGGGAACACGAGCAGTACTTC. It yields the protein CASSAPDREHEQYF. Full variable domain (outside the CDR3, taken from reference TRBV9 and TRBJ2-7): DSGVTQTPKHLITATGQRVTLRCSPRSGDLSVYWYQQSLDQGLQFLIQYYNGEERAKGNILERFSAQQFPDLHSELNLSSLELGDSALYFCASSAPDREHEQYFGPGTRLTVT.

J is TRBJ2-7 and V is TRBV7-6; 7 bases line up with TRBD1. In germline, CDR1 is SGHVS, CDR2 FNYEAQ. Trimming removed 4 bases from V and 6 bases from J; junction bases left unmatched: 9. The CDR3 loop spans 14 amino acids. The CDR3 DNA reads TGTGCCAGCAGCTCAAGGTACAGGGGTTTCGAGCAGTACTTC. As protein: CASSSRYRGFEQYF.

This chain connects TRBV29-1 to TRBJ1-2; 9 positions agree with TRBD1. V trimming: 1 base; J trimming: 2 bases; junction bases outside the gene matches: 8. Germline V lookup: CDR1 SQVTM, CDR2 ANQGSEA. The CDR3 is 16 amino acids. The CDR3 loop is CSVEATTGGGNYGYTF. In DNA form, the CDR3 reads TGCAGCGTTGAAGCCACAACAGGGGGCGGAAACTATGGCTACACCTTC.

The chain uses TRBV7-9 and TRBJ2-6; TRBD1 agrees at 11 bases. V trimming: 4 bases; J trimming: 2 bases; junction bases outside the gene matches: 10. Germline V gene sequence: CDR1 SEHNR, CDR2 FQNEAQ (reference sequence). The CDR3 length is 19 residues. CDR3 sequence (DNA): TGTGCCAGCAGCTCGACTGGGAGGGGACAGGGGGCTGGGGCCAACGTCCTGACTTTC. As protein: CASSSTGRGQGAGANVLTF.

The rearrangement links TRBV7-2 to TRBJ2-7, with D uncertain. Germline lookup yields CDR1 SGHTA and CDR2 FQGNSA. V lost 1 base and J 0 bases, leaving 13 bases between the germline ends. This CDR3 region has 16 residues. The CDR3 spells CASSLVGFGSSYEQYF. CDR3 sequence (DNA): TGTGCCAGCAGCTTAGTTGGCTTTGGCAGCTCCTACGAGCAGTACTTC.

In nucleotides, the CDR3 is TGTGCCAGCTCACCGGGACAGATTGCAACTAATGAAAAACTGTTTTTT. This sequence encodes CASSPGQIATNEKLFF. This chain connects TRBV18 to TRBJ1-4, with TRBD1 matching 7 bases. Germline V gives CDR1 KGHSH, CDR2 LQKENI. CDR3 length equals 16 residues. Trimming removed 3 bases from V and 0 bases from J; junction bases left unmatched: 4.

The rearrangement uses TRBV4-2 and TRBJ1-1, with D perhaps TRBD1 (5 bases). The V end was cut by 1 base, the J end by 11 bases, with 8 bases between. CDR3 size: 11 residues. CDR1 and CDR2 from the germline V gene are LGHNA and YNFKEQ. CDR3 loop: CASSQGGGAFF. Here the CDR3 DNA reads TGTGCCAGCAGCCAAGGTGGGGGGGCTTTCTTT.

This sequence joins TRBV6-1 and TRBJ1-2, with TRBD1 as a possible D gene (5 bases). V was trimmed by 3 bases and J by 8 bases, leaving 13 bases between them. The CDR3 has 13 residues. Germline CDR1 MNHNS, CDR2 SASEGT. In nucleotides, the CDR3 is TGTGCCAGCAGTGACCAAAACAGGTTCGGCTACACCTTC. Translating gives CASSDQNRFGYTF.

The chain is built from TRBV11-3 and TRBJ2-7; 7 bases are shared with TRBD1. V lost 5 bases to trimming and J lost 5 bases; unmatched junction nucleotides: 9. Germline-derived CDR1 and CDR2 are SGHNT and YENEEA. The CDR3 has 14 residues. The CDR3, as DNA: TGTGCCAGCAGCCACCGGGACAGAATTGACGAGCAGTACTTC. It encodes CASSHRDRIDEQYF.

The chain uses TRBV15 and TRBJ2-7; a possible D gene is TRBD1 (6 bases). Germline-derived CDR1 and CDR2 are LNHNV and YYDKDF (reference sequence). The V end lost 2 bases, the J end lost 0 bases, and 8 bases lay between the germline ends. There are 14 residues in the CDR3. The CDR3 is CATSRQGSSYEQYF. The CDR3 DNA sequence: TGTGCCACCAGCAGACAGGGGTCCTCCTACGAGCAGTACTTC.

This chain links TRBV4-1 with TRBJ1-2, with TRBD1 as a possible D gene (5 bases). Trimming took off 1 base at V and 2 bases at J, with 11 bases between the two ends. In germline, CDR1 is MGHRA, CDR2 YSYEKL. This CDR3 is 15 amino acids long. The CDR3 DNA reads TGCGCCAGCAGCCAAGGGCGAGGGGAGAACTATGGCTACACCTTC. Translation: CASSQGRGENYGYTF.

The chain combines TRBV14 with TRBJ1-5; D is unclear. CDR3 size: 17 residues. CDR1 and CDR2 (germline): SGHDN, FVKESK. V was cut by 3 bases and J by 0 bases, with 15 bases left in between. The CDR3 DNA reads TGTGCCAGCAGCCAGCTCGGCACATCCGATAGCAATCAGCCCCAGCATTTT. It codes for CASSQLGTSDSNQPQHF.